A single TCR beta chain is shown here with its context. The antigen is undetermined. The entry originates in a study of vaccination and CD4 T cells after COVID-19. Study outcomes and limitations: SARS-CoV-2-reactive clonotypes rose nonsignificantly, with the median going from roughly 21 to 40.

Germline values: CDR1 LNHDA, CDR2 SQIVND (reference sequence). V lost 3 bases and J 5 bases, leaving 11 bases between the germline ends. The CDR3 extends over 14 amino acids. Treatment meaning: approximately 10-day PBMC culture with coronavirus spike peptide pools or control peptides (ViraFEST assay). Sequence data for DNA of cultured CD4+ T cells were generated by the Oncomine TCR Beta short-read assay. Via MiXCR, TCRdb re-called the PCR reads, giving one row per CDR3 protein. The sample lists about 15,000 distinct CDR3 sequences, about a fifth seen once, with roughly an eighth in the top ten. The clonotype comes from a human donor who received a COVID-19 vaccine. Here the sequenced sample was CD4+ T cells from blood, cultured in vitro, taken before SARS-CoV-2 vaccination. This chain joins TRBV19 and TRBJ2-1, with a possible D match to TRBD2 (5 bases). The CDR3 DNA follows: TGTGCCAGTAGTATTCTAGCTGATCACAATGAGCAGTTCTTC. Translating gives CASSILADHNEQFF. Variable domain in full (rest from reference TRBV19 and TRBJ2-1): DGGITQSPKYLFRKEGQNVTLSCEQNLNHDAMYWYRQDPGQGLRLIYYSQIVNDFQKGDIAEGYSVSREKKESFPLTVTSAQKNPTAFYLCASSILADHNEQFFGPGTRLTVL.